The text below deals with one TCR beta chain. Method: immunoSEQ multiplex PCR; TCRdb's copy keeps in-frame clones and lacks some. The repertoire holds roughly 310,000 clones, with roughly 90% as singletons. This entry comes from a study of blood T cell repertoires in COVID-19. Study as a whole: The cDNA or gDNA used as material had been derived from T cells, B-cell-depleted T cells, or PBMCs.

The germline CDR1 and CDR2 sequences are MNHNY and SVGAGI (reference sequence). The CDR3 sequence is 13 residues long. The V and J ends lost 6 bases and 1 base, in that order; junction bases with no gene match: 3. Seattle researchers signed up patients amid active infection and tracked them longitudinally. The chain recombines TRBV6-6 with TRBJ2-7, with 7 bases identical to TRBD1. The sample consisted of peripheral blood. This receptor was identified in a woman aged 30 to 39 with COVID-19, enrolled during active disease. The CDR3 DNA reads TGTGCCAGCAGGCCGGGACAGTCCTACGAGCAGTACTTC. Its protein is CASRPGQSYEQYF.